These 18 T cell receptor beta chains originate from one sample sequenced in a study of monozygotic twins with inflammatory bowel disease. TCRdb re-analyzed the 5' RACE reads; it lists each CDR3 protein once, without DNA. The repertoire table contains fewer than 400,000 distinct CDR3 sequences. Sample: blood. These receptors all stem from a human donor with ulcerative colitis or Crohn's disease, or a healthy co-twin of an affected twin (not recorded which).

The J gene is TRBJ2-7, the V gene TRBV5-1. Germline CDR1 and CDR2: SGHRS and YFSETQ. This CDR3 has 15 residues. CDR3 residues: CASSLVRGGVYEQYF.

This chain joins TRBV28 and TRBJ2-7. CDR3 size: 14 residues. CDR1 is MDHEN, CDR2 SYDVKM, per germline. Here the CDR3 reads CASSLTGSAYEQYF.

J is TRBJ2-3 and V is TRBV11-2. CDR3 size: 13 residues. CDR1 is SGHAT, CDR2 FQNNGV, per germline. CDR3: CASSLVSADTQYF.

J is TRBJ2-4 and V is TRBV30; TCRdb indicates TRBD2, and absent DNA this call remains unverified. This CDR3 has 13 residues. Germline assignment: CDR1 GTSNPN and CDR2 SVGIG (reference sequence). The CDR3 here is CAWEEASKNIQYF.

The chain uses TRBV4-3 and TRBJ1-2; TCRdb's D gene call, TRBD1, goes unchecked for lack of DNA. The germline CDR1 and CDR2 sequences are LGHNA and YSLEER. The length of the CDR3 is 14 residues. This CDR3 reads CASSQTWTAYGYTF.

The chain joins TRBV30 to TRBJ1-2. CDR1 and CDR2 (germline): GTSNPN, SVGIG (reference sequence). This CDR3 has 11 residues. The CDR3 loop is CAWNVAQGYTF.

The rearrangement joins TRBV28 to TRBJ1-4; TCRdb's D call, TRBD1, is unchecked because there is no DNA. From germline, CDR1 is MDHEN and CDR2 SYDVKM. CDR3 length: 12 residues. The CDR3 reads CATEGPNEKLFF.

The chain is built from TRBV7-2 and TRBJ2-5. CDR3 length equals 15 residues. Germline CDR1 and CDR2: SGHTA and FQGNSA. The CDR3 loop is CASSSGSVIWETQYF.

The chain links TRBV11-2 to TRBJ2-7. The germline V gene has CDR1 SGHAT and CDR2 FQNNGV. The CDR3 runs 15 residues. CDR3 amino acids: CASSLEAGRNYEQYF.

V usage is TRBV7-9 and J usage is TRBJ2-7. The germline V gene has CDR1 SEHNR and CDR2 FQNEAQ (reference sequence). The CDR3 is 13 residues long. The CDR3 reads CASSLEWAYEQYF.

The chain couples TRBV7-8 to TRBJ2-1; TCRdb proposes TRBD1, but this gene call is untestable without DNA. This CDR3 has 13 residues. Germline CDR1 is SGHVS and CDR2 is FQNEAQ. This chain's CDR3 is CASSLVSASQRFF.

This chain connects TRBV7-2 to TRBJ2-7. The CDR3 spans 14 residues. Germline V CDR1 and CDR2: SGHTA, FQGNSA. CDR3 sequence reads: CASSSKQGPYEQYF.

V usage is TRBV12-3 or TRBV12-4 and J usage is TRBJ2-2; the D call from TCRdb, TRBD2, cannot be confirmed without DNA. The CDR3 runs 16 residues. The CDR3 sequence: CASNLNGGPNTGELFF.

This chain connects TRBV6-2 or TRBV6-3 to TRBJ2-7; the TRBD1 assignment by TCRdb is unverifiable without DNA. The CDR3 covers 16 residues. Germline V gives CDR1 MNHEY, CDR2 SVGEGT. This CDR3 is CASSYVPGESYYEQYF.

The chain employs TRBV30 and TRBJ2-1; as DNA is missing, the TRBD1 call by TCRdb cannot be tested. The CDR3 spans 15 residues. Germline V gene data show CDR1 as GTSNPN and CDR2 as SVGIG (reference sequence). This CDR3 is CAWKWPGASYNEQFF.

V and J are TRBV12-3 or TRBV12-4 and TRBJ2-3; the D call of TRBD2 rests on TCRdb alone, since no DNA is present to check it. This CDR3 comprises 15 residues. The CDR3 protein is CASSLSGGRTDTQYF.

V gene TRBV7-2 combines with J gene TRBJ2-5; TCRdb gives TRBD1 as the D gene, but with no DNA this cannot be confirmed. Germline V gives CDR1 SGHTA, CDR2 FQGNSA. This CDR3 has 15 residues. The chain's CDR3 is CASSRSGGLQETQYF.

This CDR3 is CASSPGALAGYEQYF. The chain joins TRBV7-2 to TRBJ2-7; TCRdb lists TRBD2, though no DNA is available to test this call. This CDR3 is built from 15 residues. Per the germline V gene, CDR1 is SGHTA and CDR2 is FQGNSA.